This T cell receptor beta chain was obtained from a study of OX40 agonist ivuxolimab in advanced cancers. In terms of the full investigation: The costimulatory receptor OX40 (CD134) was targeted by ivuxolimab, a fully human IgG2 agonistic monoclonal antibody. Intravenous ivuxolimab was administered to patients every 2 weeks at six dose levels: 0.01, 0.1, 0.3, 1.5, 3 and 10 mg/kg. Of the approximately 54 patients in dose escalation, about 20 had hepatocellular carcinoma, roughly 15 had melanoma, 9 had renal cell carcinoma and 9 had head and neck cancer. The dose-escalation cohort was roughly 87% male with a mean age of about 60 years, ranging from 23 to 79. Patients were allowed to have had prior anti-PD-1, anti-PD-L1 or anti-CTLA-4 therapy, and 40% to 45% of the dose-escalation patients had been treated with checkpoint inhibitors. Partial responses were achieved by three dose-escalation patients, of whom one had hepatocellular carcinoma and two had cutaneous melanoma. Peripheral TCRbeta sequencing was intended to test whether TCR sequence diversity was altered and clonal T-cell expansion was caused by ivuxolimab. The paper describes the monotherapy dose-escalation part (N of about 47 patients) of the phase I trial of ivuxolimab.

The trial excluded patients who had a history of autoimmune disease or were on systemic immunosuppression. Peripheral blood for TCR sequencing was drawn from every dose cohort at baseline, at cycle 4 day 1 and at cycle 7 day 1. Samples were obtained from an open-label, multicenter, first-in-human phase I dose-escalation trial of ivuxolimab. Adults with locally advanced or metastatic melanoma, renal cell carcinoma, hepatocellular carcinoma or head and neck squamous cell carcinoma were enrolled in the trial. Before TCR sequencing, CD4+ and CD8+ T cells were separately sorted from peripheral blood. Genomic DNA was isolated from the sorted cells so that the TCRbeta CDR3 region could be sequenced. The immunoSEQ Assay was used to sequence the TCRbeta CDR3 regions. The immuneACCESS repertoire file appears here via TCRdb, limited to in-frame rearrangements. These files lack a portion of the clones; in checked studies, under half of the deficit traces to unresolved V genes, and the cause of the others is not known. The table for this sample lists around 35,000 clones; 92% of them were counted only once. The top ten constitute around 30% of the sample.

Overall study results and their limits: In the 0.1-3.0 mg/kg groups, partial responders were among the patients with the lowest normalized peripheral clonal expansion, particularly in CD8+ T cells. The antigen specificity of the peripheral T cells that underwent clonal expansion was not determined. Clonal expansion of both CD4+ and CD8+ blood T cells was observed from baseline to week 6 at doses 0.1 to 3.0 mg/kg. After ivuxolimab, more expanded clones were found on average in CD8+ T cells than in CD4+ T cells. Low levels of normalized T-cell clonal expansion were also shown by some nonresponding patients.

The CDR3 has 13 amino acids, counting the end cysteine and phenylalanine. CDR3 DNA only is kept here, 39 bases in frame from base 1. Trimming costs V 4 bases and J 4 bases, and their ends lie 11 bases apart. Per the germline V gene, MDHEN is the CDR1 and SYDVKM is the CDR2. Remarks on this clone: This receptor's antigen is unknown. No much larger clonotype is one base removed from it; base qualities were not supplied.

The source was CD4+ or CD8+ T cells sorted from blood, collected in a trial of the OX40 agonist ivuxolimab. The sequence joins TRBV28 to TRBJ2-7; the D segment could be TRBD1, given 5 matching bases. This clonotype originated in an adult with an advanced solid tumor such as melanoma, head and neck, liver or kidney cancer. The DNA sequence is as follows: TGTGCCAGCAGTTCCGGACAAACGTACGAGCAGTACTTC. Translated, it reads CASSSGQTYEQYF.